This T cell receptor (beta chain) was retrieved from a study of T cell repertoires in cytomegalovirus infection. Overall study context: Recently identified HLA-C-restricted CMV epitopes were used, and well-studied HLA-B-restricted CMV epitopes were used as well. Whole-study findings and limits: Predominance within the ex vivo response was attributable to HLA-C-restricted CMV-specific TCR beta clonotypes. Cumulative public TCR beta family frequency identified carriers of CMV plus the relevant HLA.

TCRdb independently ran MiXCR on the reads; one entry per CDR3 protein. This table holds about 63,000 distinct CDR3 sequences, 20% to 25% found once. Germline V gene data show CDR1 as SGHVS and CDR2 as FQNEAQ. The CDR3 runs to 13 residues. The V end was cut by 3 bases, the J end by 2 bases, with 8 bases between. Comment on this clonotype: Its antigen is not known.

The sequenced sample was CD8+ T cells from cultured PBMCs, obtained from culture after CMV antigen stimulation. The receptor comes from a human donor in good health (CMV status not recorded). Some clones in this sample may be carry-over from other donors' samples. V gene TRBV7-8 combines with J gene TRBJ2-7; D not certain. This chain's CDR3 is CASSLQRTYEQYF. Written as DNA, the CDR3 is TGTGCCAGCAGCTTGCAAAGAACCTACGAGCAGTACTTC.